The T cell receptor beta chain under discussion was sequenced for a study of T cells in Graves' hyperthyroidism and ophthalmopathy (dated by TCRdb to 2018 to 2020). Background on the whole study: Peripheral blood samples were taken at initial diagnosis, before any treatment was given. Once sampling was done, hyperthyroidism patients were given methimazole at a starting dose of 30 mg daily, whereas ophthalmopathy patients were given high-dose intravenous methylprednisolone. The roughly 91 discovery patients were randomly divided into training and test sets at a 7:3 ratio. Prospective prediction of ophthalmopathy was tested in an independent validation cohort of fewer than 20 hyperthyroidism patients and some 17 patients who later progressed to ophthalmopathy. The paper describes TCR Vbeta CDR3 sequencing of 140 or so peripheral blood samples, made up of approximately 40 ophthalmopathy patients, over 70 hyperthyroidism patients and some 17 progressor patients. TCR V-J signatures able to tell the groups apart were searched for in a discovery cohort of 90 to 100 patients, of whom under 45 had Graves' ophthalmopathy and roughly 58 had stable Graves' hyperthyroidism. In several Graves' hyperthyroidism patients, the study also compared T-cell repertoires from thyroid tissue with T-cell repertoires from blood. On the study overall, not on this receptor specifically: In validation, the model predicted progression to ophthalmopathy a median of approximately 6.3 months before onset, with roughly 68% sensitivity and roughly 73% specificity. A model built on a 13 V-J signature distinguished ophthalmopathy from stable hyperthyroidism, reaching around 87% sensitivity and around 81% specificity in cross-validation and 80%/75% in testing. Sample size was not statistically predetermined, and blinding of investigators to group allocation was not performed. Most expanded thyroid clonotypes (frequency above 0.001) were also detected in blood, a finding suggesting that blood repertoires may reflect thyroid immune responses.

Amplification of TCR beta CDR3 regions was carried out from RNA transcripts. The first round of RT-PCR for the TCR CDR3 was performed with the HTBI primer set and the Qiagen OneStep RT-PCR kit. The libraries were constructed in a second round of multiplex PCR and then size-selected and purified. Libraries were sequenced paired-end with 100 bp reads on an Illumina HiSeq2000. The authors processed their data as follows. Raw data were processed with SOAPnuke, discarding reads with adapters, uncalled bases, mean Phred below 15, or no exact constant-primer or identifier match. COPE v1.2.5 was used to merge the high-quality paired reads, and each unique nucleotide sequence was defined as a clonotype. MiTCR v1.1 was used to align clonotypes to the IMGT TRBV, TRBD and TRBJ reference segments. The analysis was restricted to V-J combinations with a frequency above 0.0001, which together covered just over 98% of the repertoires. The TCS score was defined as the ratio of F50 (clonal expansion) to E x V (chaos), calculated using BLOSUM62-based TCRdist between CDR3 peptides within each V-J. Welch's t-statistics and random forest reduced 500 to 650 V-J features to about 13, which were used in a naive Bayes classifier (R e1071). The public reads were run again by TCRdb, first through fastp at Q25 and then through MiXCR, and only productive beta chains were kept. Under each unique CDR3 protein, matching rows form one entry showing the most common genes and DNA. These V and J calls originate from TCRdb's pipeline instead of the authors' own analysis. The sample table lists some 300,000 distinct CDR3 sequences, roughly 20% of them with a count of one. The top ten hold under 45% of the sample.

CDR1 SGDLS and CDR2 YYNGEE were looked up in the germline V gene. The CDR3, cysteine through phenylalanine, is 14 amino acids long. Only CDR3 DNA remains: 42 bases, in frame from the first base. V is cut back by 4 bases and J by 2 bases, with 6 bases in the junction unmatched. Remarks on this clonotype: Its target antigen remains unknown. No per-base quality is available; no much larger clone lies one base away.

In the ophthalmopathy patients, disease was moderately to severely active, with a Clinical Activity Score of 3 or more, a NOSPECS grade of 4 or more, and a duration of less than 3 months. Patients with uncontrolled infections, other autoimmune diseases, pregnancy or lactation were excluded. Diagnoses were established on the basis of clinical symptoms, serum thyroxine and TRAb, thyroid ultrasound, and orbital computed tomography. PBMCs were isolated from about 10 ml of fresh peripheral blood by Ficoll-Paque density gradient centrifugation. Trizol reagent was used to extract total RNA, and RNA quality was then checked on an Agilent 2100 Bioanalyzer.

The V gene is TRBV9 and the J gene is TRBJ2-7, with 7 junctional bases fitting TRBD2. The sequenced sample consisted of blood. The receptor comes from a man in his forties or fifties with Graves' ophthalmopathy. The DNA is TGTGCCAGCAGCAGATCTAGCGGTCCCTACGAGCAGTACTTC. Translated, it reads CASSRSSGPYEQYF.